The clone carrying this TCR beta chain has a single count. What it binds is unknown. The data derive from a study of vaccination effects on CD4 cells after COVID-19. The V end was cut by 0 bases, the J end by 6 bases, with 7 bases between. This CDR3 has 13 residues. Germline V gives CDR1 LNHNV, CDR2 YYDKDF (reference sequence). Sequencing used immunoSEQ multiplex PCR; TCRdb keeps in-frame clones, though not all of them. The table has tens of thousands of clones, around 74% seen once. Peptide-pool stimulation followed by sequencing identified expanded antigen-specific CD4+ clonotypes in the ViraFEST assay. Investigators separated out CD4+ T cells once around nine days of culture had passed. Testing of the vaccine recipients showed negative nucleocapsid antibodies and no prior SARS-CoV-2 infection. Days 3 and 7 saw half the medium replaced with IL-2 medium. General observations from the study: No early post-infection timepoints were available in the study, which also included few convalescent patients.

This sequence was found in a human donor who received a COVID-19 vaccine. The gene calls are TRBV15 and TRBJ2-3; D ambiguous. This sample comprised CD4+ T cells from PBMCs cultured with HCoV-NL63 spike peptides, obtained before COVID-19 vaccination. The CDR3: CATSRDPVDTQYF. In DNA form, the CDR3 reads TGTGCCACCAGCAGAGACCCGGTGGATACGCAGTATTTT.